The rows below give T cell receptor beta chains drawn from one sample of a study of blood T cell repertoires in COVID-19. Measured with immunoSEQ multiplex PCR; TCRdb has only the in-frame clones, and not every one. Of 140,000 to 150,000 clones listed, 85% to 90% are singletons. The sequenced material came from peripheral blood. Receptors originate from a human donor in a cohort sampled during active COVID-19. Both conserved end residues are part of each CDR3. Each record gives: V gene, clone size, J gene, D gene, CDR3 protein, CDR3 DNA. A D gene is named only where the DNA matches it firmly. Size is stated for part of the rows, as once, few or many counts, or as a class when the clone is expanded.

>TRBV19|-|TRBJ2-3|-
CASTPDSLYRSGTDTQYF
TGTGCCAGTACTCCAGACTCGCTCTACCGCTCGGGGACAGATACGCAGTATTTT
>TRBV5-1|-|TRBJ1-2|-
CASSLASRQLLNYGYTF
TGCGCCAGCAGCTTGGCCTCTAGGCAGTTACTTAACTATGGCTACACCTTC
>TRBV7-9|-|TRBJ1-1|TRBD1
CASSYRTGGVPEAFF
TGTGCCAGCAGCTATAGGACAGGGGGCGTGCCTGAAGCTTTCTTT
>TRBV10-3|-|TRBJ1-6|TRBD1
CAISGDRGSRNSPLHF
TGTGCCATCAGCGGCGACAGGGGAAGTCGTAATTCACCCCTCCACTTT
>TRBV6-1|-|TRBJ2-3|-
CASSVGKGLGTDTQYF
TGTGCCAGCAGTGTCGGGAAGGGACTGGGCACAGATACGCAGTATTTT
>TRBV7-9|-|TRBJ1-4|TRBD1
CASSPGQGTNEKLFF
TGTGCCAGCAGCCCAGGACAGGGCACTAATGAAAAACTGTTTTTT
>TRBV18|-|TRBJ1-2|TRBD1
CASSTRGRTGGQVEYSDNGYTF
TGTGCCAGCTCCACAAGAGGGAGGACAGGGGGCCAAGTCGAATACTCCGATAATGGCTACACCTTC
>TRBV6-5|many|TRBJ2-3|-
CASSAWRSGTDTQYF
TGTGCCAGCAGCGCCTGGAGATCCGGCACAGATACGCAGTATTTT
>TRBV28|-|TRBJ1-6|-
CASSLNSKNSPLHF
TGTGCCAGCAGTTTGAACAGTAAGAATTCACCCCTCCACTTT
>TRBV6-5|-|TRBJ2-7|-
CASRLMGRPYEQYF
TGTGCCAGCAGGTTAATGGGGCGGCCCTACGAGCAGTACTTC
>TRBV19|few|TRBJ2-1|TRBD1
CASNRDSYNEQFF
TGTGCCAGTAACCGGGACAGCTACAATGAGCAGTTCTTC
>TRBV6-4|-|TRBJ2-1|-
CASSDSAGDEQFF
TGTGCCAGCAGTGACTCTGCAGGCGATGAGCAGTTCTTC
>TRBV10-3|-|TRBJ2-7|-
CAISESTGSYEQYF
TGTGCCATCAGTGAGTCAACAGGGTCCTACGAGCAGTACTTC